This T cell receptor beta chain is from a study of T cell repertoires in cytomegalovirus infection. MiXCR, applied by TCRdb to the reads, yields one record per CDR3 protein. Of about 680,000 distinct CDR3 sequences detected, approximately 24% appear once; the ten largest clones hold roughly 8%. Study findings and constraints: Summed public TCR beta family frequency identified CMV carriers bearing the relevant HLA.

This CDR3 is built from 12 residues. Germline V CDR1 and CDR2: SNHLY, FYNNEI. Trimming removed 7 bases from V and 6 bases from J, with 10 bases in between. For this clonotype: Its specificity is not known.

The specimen sequenced was CD8+ T cells from PBMCs. The TCR was taken from a human donor in good health (CMV status not recorded). Some clones in this sample may be carry-over from other donors' samples. The V gene is TRBV2, the J gene TRBJ1-5, with D tentatively TRBD1 (5 bases). Here the CDR3 reads CASTPGVQPQHF. CDR3 in DNA: TGTGCCAGCACCCCGGGGGTTCAGCCCCAGCATTTT.